The clone carrying this T cell receptor beta chain came up once. These data are taken from a study of cytomegalovirus exposure and HLA in healthy donors. The PCR contained 60 Vbeta and 13 Jbeta primers. The assay was immunoSEQ multiplex PCR, and TCRdb's table has in-frame clones only and misses some. The sample lists around 67,000 clones, more than 75% occurring once. Germline CDR1 is MNHEY and CDR2 is SVGAGI. This CDR3 spans 13 amino acids. Unmatched junction bases numbered 10, after V lost 10 bases and J lost 4 bases. The sequence was collected from a man aged 18 to 29 in good health and CMV-seropositive. V usage is TRBV6-5 and J usage is TRBJ2-7; 7 positions agree with TRBD2. Sequenced material: PBMCs. The CDR3 nucleotides are TGTGCCACCAGCGGCGGGGGTAGGTACGAGCAGTACTTC. Its translation is CATSGGGRYEQYF.